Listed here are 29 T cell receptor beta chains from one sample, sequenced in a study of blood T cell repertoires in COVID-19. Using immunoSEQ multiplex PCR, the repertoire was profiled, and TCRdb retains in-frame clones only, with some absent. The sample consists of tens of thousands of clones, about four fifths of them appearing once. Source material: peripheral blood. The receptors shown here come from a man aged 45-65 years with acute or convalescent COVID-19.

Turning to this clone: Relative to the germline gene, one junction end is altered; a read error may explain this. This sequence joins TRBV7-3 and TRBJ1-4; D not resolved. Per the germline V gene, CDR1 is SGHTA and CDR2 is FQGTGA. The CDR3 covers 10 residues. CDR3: CASSLAEELF. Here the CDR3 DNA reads TGTGCCAGCAGCTTAGCTGAAGAGCTTTTT. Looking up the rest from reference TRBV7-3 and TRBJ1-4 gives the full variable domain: GAGVSQTPSNKVTEKGKYVELRCDPISGHTALYWYRQSLGQGPEFLIYFQGTGAADDSGLPNDRFFAVRPEGSVSTLKIQRTERGDSAVYLCASSLAEELFGSGTQLSVL.

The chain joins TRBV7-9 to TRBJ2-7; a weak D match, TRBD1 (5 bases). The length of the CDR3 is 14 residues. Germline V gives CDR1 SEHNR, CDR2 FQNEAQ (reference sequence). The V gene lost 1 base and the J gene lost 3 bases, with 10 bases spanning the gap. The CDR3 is CASSLGTKLYEQYF. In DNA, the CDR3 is TGTGCCAGCAGCTTAGGGACAAAGCTCTACGAGCAGTACTTC.

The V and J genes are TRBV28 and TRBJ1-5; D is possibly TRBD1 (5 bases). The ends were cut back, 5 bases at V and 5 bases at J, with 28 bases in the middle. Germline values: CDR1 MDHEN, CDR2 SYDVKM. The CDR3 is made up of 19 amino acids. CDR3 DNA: TGTGCCAGCAGTCCAACGACGCCCCCTCAGGGTTTTTTCGATCAGCCCCAGCATTTT. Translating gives CASSPTTPPQGFFDQPQHF.

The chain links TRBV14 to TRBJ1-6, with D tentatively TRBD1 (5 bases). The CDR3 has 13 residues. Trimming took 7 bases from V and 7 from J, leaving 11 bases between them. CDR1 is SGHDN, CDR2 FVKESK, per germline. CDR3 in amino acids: CASNPGGNSPLHF. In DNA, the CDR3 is TGTGCCAGCAACCCCGGGGGGAATTCACCCCTCCACTTT.

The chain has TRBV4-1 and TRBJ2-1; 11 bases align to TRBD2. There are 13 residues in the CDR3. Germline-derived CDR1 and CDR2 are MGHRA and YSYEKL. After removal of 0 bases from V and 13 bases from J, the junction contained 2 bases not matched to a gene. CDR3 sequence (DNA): TGCGCCAGCAGCCAAGAAACTAGCGGGGGTCAGTTCTTC. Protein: CASSQETSGGQFF.

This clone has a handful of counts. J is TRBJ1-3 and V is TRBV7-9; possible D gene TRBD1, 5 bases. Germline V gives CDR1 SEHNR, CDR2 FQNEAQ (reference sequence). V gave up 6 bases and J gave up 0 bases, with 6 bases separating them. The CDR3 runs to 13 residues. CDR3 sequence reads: CASSRGSGNTIYF. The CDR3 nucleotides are TGTGCCAGCAGTAGGGGCTCTGGAAACACCATATATTTT. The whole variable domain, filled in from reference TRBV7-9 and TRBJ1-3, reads DTGVSQNPRHKITKRGQNVTFRCDPISEHNRLYWYRQTLGQGPEFLTYFQNEAQLEKSRLLSDRFSAERPKGSFSTLEIQRTEQGDSAMYLCASSRGSGNTIYFGEGSWLTVV.

The CDR3 loop reads CASTKKEGRGTQYF. The CDR3, as DNA: TGTGCCAGCACCAAAAAGGAGGGTCGCGGGACCCAGTACTTC. This chain uses TRBV3-1 (or the pseudogene TRBV3-2) with TRBJ2-5; tentatively, D is TRBD2 (6 bases). The CDR3 consists of 14 residues. Germline V gene sequence: CDR1 LGHDT, CDR2 YNNKEL (reference sequence). V lost 7 bases, J lost 7 bases, and 19 bases lay in between.

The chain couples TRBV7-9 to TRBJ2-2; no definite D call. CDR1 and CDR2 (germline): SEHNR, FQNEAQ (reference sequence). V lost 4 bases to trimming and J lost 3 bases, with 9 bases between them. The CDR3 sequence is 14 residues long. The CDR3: CASSSDSYTGELFF. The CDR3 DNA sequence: TGTGCCAGCAGCTCAGACTCCTACACCGGGGAGCTGTTTTTT.

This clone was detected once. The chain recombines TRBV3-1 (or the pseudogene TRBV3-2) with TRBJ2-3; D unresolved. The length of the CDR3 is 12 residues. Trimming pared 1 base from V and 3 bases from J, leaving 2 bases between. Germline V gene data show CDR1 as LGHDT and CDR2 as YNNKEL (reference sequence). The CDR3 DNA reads TGTGCCAGCAGCCAAGTAACAGATACGCAGTATTTT. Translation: CASSQVTDTQYF.

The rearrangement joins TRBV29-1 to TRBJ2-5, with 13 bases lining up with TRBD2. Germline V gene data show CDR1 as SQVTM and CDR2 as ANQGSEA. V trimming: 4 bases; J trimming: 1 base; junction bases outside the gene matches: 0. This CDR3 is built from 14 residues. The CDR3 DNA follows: TGCAGCGTTGGACTAGCGGGGGGCCAAGAGACCCAGTACTTC. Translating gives CSVGLAGGQETQYF.

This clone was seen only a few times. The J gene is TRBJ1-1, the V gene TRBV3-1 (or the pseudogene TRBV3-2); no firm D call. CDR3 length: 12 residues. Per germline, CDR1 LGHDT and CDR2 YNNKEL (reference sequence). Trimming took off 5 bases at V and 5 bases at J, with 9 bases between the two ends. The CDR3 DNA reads TGTGCCAGCAGCTCCCCGGGGACTGAAGCTTTCTTT. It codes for CASSSPGTEAFF.

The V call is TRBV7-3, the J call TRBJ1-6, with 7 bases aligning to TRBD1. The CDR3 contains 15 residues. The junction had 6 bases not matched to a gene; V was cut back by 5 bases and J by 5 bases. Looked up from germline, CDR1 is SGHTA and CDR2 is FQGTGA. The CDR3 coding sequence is TGTGCCAGCAGCCAAAGAGGGACAGATAATTCACCCCTCCACTTT. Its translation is CASSQRGTDNSPLHF. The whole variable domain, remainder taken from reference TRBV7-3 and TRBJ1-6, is GAGVSQTPSNKVTEKGKYVELRCDPISGHTALYWYRQSLGQGPEFLIYFQGTGAADDSGLPNDRFFAVRPEGSVSTLKIQRTERGDSAVYLCASSQRGTDNSPLHFGNGTRLTVT.

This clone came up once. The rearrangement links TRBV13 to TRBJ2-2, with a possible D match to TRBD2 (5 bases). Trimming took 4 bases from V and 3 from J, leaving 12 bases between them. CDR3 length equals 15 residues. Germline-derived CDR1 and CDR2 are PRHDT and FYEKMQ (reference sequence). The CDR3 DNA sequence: TGTGCCAGCAGCTATCCCGGGAAAGACACCGGGGAGCTGTTTTTT. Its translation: CASSYPGKDTGELFF.

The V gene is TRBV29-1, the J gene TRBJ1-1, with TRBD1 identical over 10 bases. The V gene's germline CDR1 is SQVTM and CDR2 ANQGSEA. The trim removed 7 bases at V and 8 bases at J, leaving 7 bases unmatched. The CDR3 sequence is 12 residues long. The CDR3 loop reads CSAGQGVWEAFF. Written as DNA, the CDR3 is TGCAGCGCCGGACAGGGGGTATGGGAAGCTTTCTTT.

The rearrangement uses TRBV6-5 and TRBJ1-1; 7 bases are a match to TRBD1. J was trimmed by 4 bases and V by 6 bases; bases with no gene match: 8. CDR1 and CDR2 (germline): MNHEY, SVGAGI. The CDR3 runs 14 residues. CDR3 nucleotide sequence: TGTGCCAGCAGCTATGACAGGGTACGCACTGAAGCTTTCTTT. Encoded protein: CASSYDRVRTEAFF.

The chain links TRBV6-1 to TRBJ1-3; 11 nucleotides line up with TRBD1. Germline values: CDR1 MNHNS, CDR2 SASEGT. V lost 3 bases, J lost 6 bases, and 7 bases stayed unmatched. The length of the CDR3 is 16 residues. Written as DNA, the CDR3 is TGTGCCAGCAGTGAGCGGACAGGGGGCGTTGTAAACACCATATATTTT. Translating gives CASSERTGGVVNTIYF.

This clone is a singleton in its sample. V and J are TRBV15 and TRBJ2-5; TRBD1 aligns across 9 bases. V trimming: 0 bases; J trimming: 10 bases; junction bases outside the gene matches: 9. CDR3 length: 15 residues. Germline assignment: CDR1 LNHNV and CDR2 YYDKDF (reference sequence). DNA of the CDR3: TGTGCCACCAGCAGAGATGAGGTGACAGGGGGGATCCAGTACTTC. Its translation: CATSRDEVTGGIQYF.

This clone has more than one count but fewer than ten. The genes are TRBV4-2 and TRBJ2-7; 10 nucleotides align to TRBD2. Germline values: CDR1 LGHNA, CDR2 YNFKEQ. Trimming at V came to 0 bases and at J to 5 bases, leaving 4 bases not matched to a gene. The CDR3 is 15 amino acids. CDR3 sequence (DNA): TGTGCCAGCAGCCAAGAAGCGGGAGGGCCCAACGAGCAGTACTTC. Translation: CASSQEAGGPNEQYF.

CDR3 loop: CASSQGGFGGQPQHF. CDR3 bases: TGCGCCAGCAGCCAAGGTGGTTTTGGGGGGCAGCCCCAGCATTTT. The V gene is TRBV4-1, the J gene TRBJ1-5, with TRBD1 as a possible D gene (5 bases). Germline lookup yields CDR1 MGHRA and CDR2 YSYEKL. The CDR3 length is 15 residues. Trimming took 1 base from V and 7 from J, leaving 14 bases between them.

CDR3 protein: CASSQEGSGFSYEQYF. In DNA form, the CDR3 reads TGTGCCAGCAGCCAAGAGGGTAGCGGGTTCTCCTACGAGCAGTACTTC. V and J are TRBV4-2 and TRBJ2-7; TRBD2 aligns across 7 bases. CDR1 and CDR2 (germline): LGHNA, YNFKEQ. The CDR3 has 16 residues. V lost 0 bases, J lost 0 bases, and 5 bases stayed unmatched.

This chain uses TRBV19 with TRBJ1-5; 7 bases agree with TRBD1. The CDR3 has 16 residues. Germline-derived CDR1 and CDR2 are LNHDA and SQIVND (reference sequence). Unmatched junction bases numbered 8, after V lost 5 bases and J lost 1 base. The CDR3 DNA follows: TGTGCCAGTAGTCTGCGACAGGGCGGGAGCAATCAGCCCCAGCATTTT. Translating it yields CASSLRQGGSNQPQHF.

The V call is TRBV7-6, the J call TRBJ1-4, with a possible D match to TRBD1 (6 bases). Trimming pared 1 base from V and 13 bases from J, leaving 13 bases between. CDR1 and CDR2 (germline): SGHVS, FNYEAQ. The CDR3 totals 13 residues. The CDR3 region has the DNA TGTGCCAGCAGCTTAGAGACAGGTCGCCGACTGTTTTTT. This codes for CASSLETGRRLFF. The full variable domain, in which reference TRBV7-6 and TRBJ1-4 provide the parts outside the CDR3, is GAGVSQSPRYKVTKRGQDVALRCDPISGHVSLYWYRQALGQGPEFLTYFNYEAQQDKSGLPNDRFSAERPEGSISTLTIQRTEQRDSAMYRCASSLETGRRLFFGSGTQLSVL.

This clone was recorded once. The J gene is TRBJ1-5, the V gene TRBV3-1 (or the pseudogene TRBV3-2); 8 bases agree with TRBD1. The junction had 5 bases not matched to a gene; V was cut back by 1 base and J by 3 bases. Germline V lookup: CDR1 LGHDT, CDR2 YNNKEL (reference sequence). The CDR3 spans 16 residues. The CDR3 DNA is TGTGCCAGCAGCCAAGGGACAGGGAAGAACAATCAGCCCCAGCATTTT. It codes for CASSQGTGKNNQPQHF.

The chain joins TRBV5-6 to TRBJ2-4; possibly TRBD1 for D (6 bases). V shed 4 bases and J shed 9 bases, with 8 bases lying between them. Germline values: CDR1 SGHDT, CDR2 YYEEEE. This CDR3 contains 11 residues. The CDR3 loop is CASSRGSIQYF. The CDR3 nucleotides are TGTGCCAGCAGCAGGGGGTCCATTCAGTACTTC.

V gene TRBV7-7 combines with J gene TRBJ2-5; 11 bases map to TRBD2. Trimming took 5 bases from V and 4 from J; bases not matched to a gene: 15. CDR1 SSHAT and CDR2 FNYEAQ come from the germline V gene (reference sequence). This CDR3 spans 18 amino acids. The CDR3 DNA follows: TGTGCCAGCAGCCAAAGAAGTCATAGCGGGGGGGCTCCAGAGACCCAGTACTTC. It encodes CASSQRSHSGGAPETQYF.

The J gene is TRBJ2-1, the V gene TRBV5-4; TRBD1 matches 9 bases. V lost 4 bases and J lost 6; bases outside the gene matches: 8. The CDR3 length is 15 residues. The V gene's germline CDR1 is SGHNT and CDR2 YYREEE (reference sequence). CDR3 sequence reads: CASSLSGTGSNEQFF. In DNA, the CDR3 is TGTGCCAGCAGCCTTTCCGGGACAGGGAGCAATGAGCAGTTCTTC.

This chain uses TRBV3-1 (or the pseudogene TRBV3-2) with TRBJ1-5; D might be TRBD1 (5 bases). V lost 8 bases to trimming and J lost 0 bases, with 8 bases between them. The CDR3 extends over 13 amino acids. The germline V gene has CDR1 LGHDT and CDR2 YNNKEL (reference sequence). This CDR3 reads CASGGISNQPQHF. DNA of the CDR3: TGTGCCAGCGGGGGGATTAGCAATCAGCCCCAGCATTTT.

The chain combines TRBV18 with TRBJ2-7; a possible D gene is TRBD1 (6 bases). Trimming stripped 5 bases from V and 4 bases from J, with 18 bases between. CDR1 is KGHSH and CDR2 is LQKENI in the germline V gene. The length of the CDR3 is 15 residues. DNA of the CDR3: TGTGCCAGCTCAAACCTCCGGGACAAACTTTACGAGCAGTACTTC. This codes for CASSNLRDKLYEQYF.

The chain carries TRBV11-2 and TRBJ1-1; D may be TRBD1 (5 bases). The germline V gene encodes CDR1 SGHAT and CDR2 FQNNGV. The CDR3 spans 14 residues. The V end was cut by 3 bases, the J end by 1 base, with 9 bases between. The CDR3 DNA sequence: TGTGCCAGCAGCTTCGACCAGGGGAACACTGAAGCTTTCTTT. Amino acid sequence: CASSFDQGNTEAFF.